This T cell receptor beta chain is drawn from a study of blood T cell repertoires in COVID-19. About the research overall: T cells, B-cell-depleted T cells, or PBMCs provided the cDNA or gDNA that served as material.

Germline CDR1 and CDR2: LNHDA and SQIVND (reference sequence). Trimming at V came to 6 bases and at J to 0 bases, leaving 15 bases not matched to a gene. The CDR3 covers 19 residues. Method: immunoSEQ multiplex PCR; TCRdb's copy keeps in-frame clones and lacks some. The sample comprises 270,000 or so clones, approximately 81% of which are singletons, and under 3% rests with the top ten. The chain links TRBV19 to TRBJ1-5; TRBD1 matches 9 bases. The sequence derives from a woman in her sixties with active or convalescent COVID-19. The sequenced material came from peripheral blood. CDR3 residues: CASSPDPGQGPYSNQPQHF. CDR3 bases: TGTGCCAGTAGCCCCGATCCGGGACAGGGCCCATATAGCAATCAGCCCCAGCATTTT.